Each of the 7 T cell receptor beta chains below was sequenced from the same sample in a study of early T cells in non-severe SARS-CoV-2 infection. Via MiXCR, TCRdb re-called the 5' RACE reads, giving one row per CDR3 protein. The sample has 85,000 to 120,000 distinct CDR3 sequences, 13% seen once. The specimen was whole blood. Receptors originate from an adult who was a healthcare worker with PCR-confirmed SARS-CoV-2 infection or an uninfected control (not recorded which).

The table lists this clonotype with a few counts. The gene calls are TRBV9 and TRBJ1-1; D gene uncertain. Germline V gene lookup returns CDR1 SGDLS and CDR2 YYNGEE. The length of the CDR3 is 15 residues. The V end was cut by 0 bases, the J end by 4 bases, with 13 bases between. In DNA, the CDR3 is TGTGCCAGCAGCGTAGTATTGGGAGAATCCACTGAAGCTTTCTTT. It yields the protein CASSVVLGESTEAFF.

The chain carries TRBV28 and TRBJ2-5; D tentatively reads TRBD1 or TRBD2 (6 bases each). V was clipped by 6 bases and J by 3 bases, with 14 bases between them. The CDR3 contains 14 residues. Germline loops: CDR1 MDHEN, CDR2 SYDVKM. CDR3: CASSQLGGKETQYF. As DNA, the CDR3 is TGTGCCAGCAGCCAACTAGGGGGGAAAGAGACCCAGTACTTC.

A few counts support this clonotype. The V and J genes are TRBV20-1 and TRBJ1-6; D remains ambiguous. This CDR3 spans 16 amino acids. V was trimmed by 0 bases and J by 4 bases, leaving 13 bases between them. Looked up from germline, CDR1 is DFQATT and CDR2 is SNEGSKA (reference sequence). Here the CDR3 DNA reads TGCAGTGCTAGAGATACGAGGCGTGGATATAATTCACCCCTCCACTTT. Its protein product is CSARDTRRGYNSPLHF.

This clonotype has only a few counts. The genes are TRBV13 and TRBJ2-5; the match to TRBD1 covers 7 bases. V trimming: 2 bases; J trimming: 2 bases; junction bases outside the gene matches: 5. The CDR3 extends over 15 amino acids. Germline V gene data show CDR1 as PRHDT and CDR2 as FYEKMQ (reference sequence). CDR3 sequence: CASSLLPGQQETQYF. CDR3 sequence (DNA): TGTGCCAGCAGCTTACTACCGGGACAGCAAGAGACCCAGTACTTC.

There are a few counts of this clonotype. This chain joins TRBV7-9 and TRBJ2-7; D possibly corresponds to TRBD1 (6 bases). From germline, CDR1 is SEHNR and CDR2 FQNEAQ (reference sequence). The CDR3 runs 16 residues. V gave up 2 bases and J gave up 4 bases, with 18 bases separating them. In DNA form, the CDR3 reads TGTGCCAGCAGCTTACACGGGCAGGGGAGCTTGTACGAGCAGTACTTC. Protein: CASSLHGQGSLYEQYF.

This clonotype was observed at least ten times. The V gene is TRBV5-1, the J gene TRBJ2-2; D is unresolved. The germline V gene encodes CDR1 SGHRS and CDR2 YFSETQ. The CDR3 spans 16 residues. V lost 4 bases and J lost 4, with 17 bases in between. The CDR3 sequence is CASSGQRSLGTGELFF. The CDR3 DNA is TGCGCCAGCAGCGGCCAACGGTCCCTGGGCACCGGGGAGCTGTTTTTT.

This clonotype was found a few times. This sequence joins TRBV27 and TRBJ1-6; D is perhaps TRBD1 (5 bases). The CDR3 is made up of 14 amino acids. With 5 bases removed from V and 10 bases from J, the gap between germline ends came to 15 bases. The germline V gene encodes CDR1 MNHEY and CDR2 SMNVEV (reference sequence). CDR3 coding DNA: TGTGCCAGCAGTGCGGTCTTCGAGGGGTCACCCCTCCACTTT. Its translation: CASSAVFEGSPLHF.